Here is one TCR beta chain with its context. Its antigen is still unknown. The record originates from a study of CD8 T cells in ankylosing spondylitis. Germline-derived CDR1 and CDR2 are MNHEY and SMNVEV (reference sequence). Trimming cost V 2 bases and J 3 bases; bases outside gene matches: 0. This CDR3 comprises 13 residues. TCRdb processed the 5' RACE reads anew with MiXCR; each CDR3 protein has one entry. The table has fewer than 130,000 distinct CDR3 sequences, approximately 25% seen once; the top ten hold 9% to 15%. Points from the study as a whole: Peripheral blood samples showed relatively rare disease-linked clones, and these clones were CD8+. Certain motif variants had earlier appeared in reactive arthritis synovial fluid and blood. It appeared that ankylosing spondylitis blood was characterized by a TCR beta motif of roughly 8 highly homologous variants.

The sequenced sample was synovial fluid, either unsorted or a sorted T cell fraction (not recorded which). This clonotype was sampled from a male donor with ankylosing spondylitis. The genes are TRBV27 and TRBJ2-7, with 8 bases fitting TRBD2. The CDR3 DNA reads TGTGCCAGCAGTTTAAGCGGGAGCTACGAGCAGTACTTC. This translates into CASSLSGSYEQYF.